This TCR beta chain was retrieved from a study of blood T cell repertoires in COVID-19. On the study more broadly: Samples came from the United States, Italy and Spain, spanning acute and convalescent COVID-19.

The data were produced by immunoSEQ multiplex PCR, yet TCRdb's version contains in-frame clones alone and is incomplete. The sample comprises 150,000 to 200,000 clones, 83% of which are singletons, and 6% to 8.5% rests with the top ten. While infection was still active, Seattle patients were enrolled and then followed longitudinally. The CDR3 extends over 14 amino acids. Germline values: CDR1 MDHEN, CDR2 SYDVKM. The J segment lost 7 bases and the V segment lost 2 bases, leaving 4 bases of the junction unmatched. V is TRBV28 and J is TRBJ2-1; 8 nucleotides agree with TRBD1. The receptor's source is a woman between 70 and 85 years old with COVID-19, enrolled during active disease. Material for sequencing was peripheral blood. The CDR3 DNA is TGTGCCAGCAGTTTAACAGGGGGGTGGAATGAGCAGTTCTTC. As protein: CASSLTGGWNEQFF.